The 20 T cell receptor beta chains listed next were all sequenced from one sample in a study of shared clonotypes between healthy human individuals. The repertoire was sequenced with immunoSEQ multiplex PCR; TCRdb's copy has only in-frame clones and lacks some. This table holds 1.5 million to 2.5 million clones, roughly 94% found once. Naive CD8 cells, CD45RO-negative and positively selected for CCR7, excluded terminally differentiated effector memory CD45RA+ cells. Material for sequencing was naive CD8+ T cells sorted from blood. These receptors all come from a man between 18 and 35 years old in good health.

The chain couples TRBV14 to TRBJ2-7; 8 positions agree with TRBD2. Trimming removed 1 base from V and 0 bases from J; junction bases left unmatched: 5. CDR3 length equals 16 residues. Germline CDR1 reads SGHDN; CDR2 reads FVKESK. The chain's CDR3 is CASSQVVLAGSYEQYF. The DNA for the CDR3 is TGTGCCAGCAGCCAAGTTGTGCTAGCGGGCTCCTACGAGCAGTACTTC.

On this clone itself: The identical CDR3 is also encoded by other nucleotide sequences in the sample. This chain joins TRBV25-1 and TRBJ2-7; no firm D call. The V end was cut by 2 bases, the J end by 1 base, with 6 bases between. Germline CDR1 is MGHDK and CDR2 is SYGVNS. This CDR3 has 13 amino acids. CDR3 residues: CASSELGSYEQYF. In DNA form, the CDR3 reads TGTGCCAGCAGTGAACTAGGATCCTACGAGCAGTACTTC.

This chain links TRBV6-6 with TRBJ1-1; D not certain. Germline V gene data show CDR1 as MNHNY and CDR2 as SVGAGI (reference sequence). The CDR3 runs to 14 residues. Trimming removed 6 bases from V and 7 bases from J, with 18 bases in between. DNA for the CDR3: TGTGCCAGCAGGGATGAGTACCGGGCCTATGAAGCTTTCTTT. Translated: CASRDEYRAYEAFF.

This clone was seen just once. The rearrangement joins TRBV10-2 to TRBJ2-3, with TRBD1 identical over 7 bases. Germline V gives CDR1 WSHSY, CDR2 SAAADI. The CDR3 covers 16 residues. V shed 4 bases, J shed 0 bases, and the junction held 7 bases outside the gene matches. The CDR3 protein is CASSGRQGRSTDTQYF. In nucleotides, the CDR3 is TGCGCCAGCAGTGGCCGACAGGGAAGAAGCACAGATACGCAGTATTTT.

The CDR3: CASSFGLAGGTDTQYF. Here the CDR3 DNA reads TGTGCCAGCAGCTTCGGACTAGCGGGAGGCACAGATACGCAGTATTTT. The chain combines TRBV7-6 with TRBJ2-3; 13 bases are a match to TRBD2. The CDR3 runs to 16 residues. CDR1 is SGHVS, CDR2 FNYEAQ, per germline. V shed 3 bases and J 1 base; nucleotides not matched to a gene: 1.

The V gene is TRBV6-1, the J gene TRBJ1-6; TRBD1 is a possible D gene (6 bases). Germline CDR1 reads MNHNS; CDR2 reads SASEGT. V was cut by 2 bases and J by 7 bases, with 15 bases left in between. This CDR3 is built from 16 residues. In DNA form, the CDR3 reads TGTGCCAGCAGTGAACTGAGGGGGGTAGGGAATTCACCCCTCCACTTT. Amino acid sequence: CASSELRGVGNSPLHF.

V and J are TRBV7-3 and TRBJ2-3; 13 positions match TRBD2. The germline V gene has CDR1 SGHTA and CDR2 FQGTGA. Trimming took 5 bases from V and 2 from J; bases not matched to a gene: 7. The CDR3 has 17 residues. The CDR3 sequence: CASSPGTSGDYTDTQYF. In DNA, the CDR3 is TGTGCCAGCAGCCCCGGGACTAGCGGGGATTACACAGATACGCAGTATTTT.

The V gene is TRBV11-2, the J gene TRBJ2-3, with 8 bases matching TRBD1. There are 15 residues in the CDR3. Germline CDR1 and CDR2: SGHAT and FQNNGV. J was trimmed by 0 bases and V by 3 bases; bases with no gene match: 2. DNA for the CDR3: TGTGCCAGCAGCTTTGGACAGGGAAGCACAGATACGCAGTATTTT. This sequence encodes CASSFGQGSTDTQYF.

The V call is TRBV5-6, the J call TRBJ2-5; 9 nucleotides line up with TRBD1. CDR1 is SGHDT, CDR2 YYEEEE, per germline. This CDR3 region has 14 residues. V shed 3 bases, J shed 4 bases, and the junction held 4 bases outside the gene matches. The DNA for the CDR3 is TGTGCCAGCAGCTCCGGGACAGGGTCAGAGACCCAGTACTTC. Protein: CASSSGTGSETQYF.

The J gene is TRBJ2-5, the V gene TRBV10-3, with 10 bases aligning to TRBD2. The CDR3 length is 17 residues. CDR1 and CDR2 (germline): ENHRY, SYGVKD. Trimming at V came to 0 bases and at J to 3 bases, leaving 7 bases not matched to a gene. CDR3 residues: CAISESTLAGAEETQYF. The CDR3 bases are TGTGCCATCAGTGAGTCGACTCTAGCGGGAGCTGAAGAGACCCAGTACTTC.

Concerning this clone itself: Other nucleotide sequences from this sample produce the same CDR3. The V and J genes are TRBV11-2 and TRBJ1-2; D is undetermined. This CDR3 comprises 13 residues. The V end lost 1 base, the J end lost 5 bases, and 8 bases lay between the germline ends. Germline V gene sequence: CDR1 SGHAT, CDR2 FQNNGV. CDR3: CASSLGTDYGYTF. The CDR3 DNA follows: TGTGCCAGCAGCTTAGGCACGGATTATGGCTACACCTTC.

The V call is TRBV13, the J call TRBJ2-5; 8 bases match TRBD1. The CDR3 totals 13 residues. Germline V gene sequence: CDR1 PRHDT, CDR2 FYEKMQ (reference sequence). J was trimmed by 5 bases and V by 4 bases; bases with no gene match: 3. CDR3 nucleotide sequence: TGTGCCAGCAGCTCCCAGGGGGCTGAGACCCAGTACTTC. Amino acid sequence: CASSSQGAETQYF.

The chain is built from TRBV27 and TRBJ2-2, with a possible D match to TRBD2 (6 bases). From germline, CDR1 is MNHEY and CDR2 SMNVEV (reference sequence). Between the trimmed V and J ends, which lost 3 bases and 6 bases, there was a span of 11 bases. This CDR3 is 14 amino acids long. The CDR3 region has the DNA TGTGCCAGCAGTTTCTCTAGCGTGGCCGGGGAGCTGTTTTTT. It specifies CASSFSSVAGELFF.

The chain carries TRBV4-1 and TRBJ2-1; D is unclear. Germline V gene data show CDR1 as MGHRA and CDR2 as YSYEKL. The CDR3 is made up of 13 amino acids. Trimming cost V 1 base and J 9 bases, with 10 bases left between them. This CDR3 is CASSQVLGIEQFF. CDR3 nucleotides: TGCGCCAGCAGCCAAGTTTTAGGCATTGAGCAGTTCTTC.

CDR3 sequence: CASSHWTGAPGDTGELFF. As DNA, the CDR3 is TGTGCCAGCAGCCATTGGACCGGAGCCCCAGGGGACACCGGGGAGCTGTTTTTT. This rearrangement joins TRBV14 to TRBJ2-2, with D possibly being TRBD1 (6 bases). CDR3 length: 18 residues. The germline CDR1 and CDR2 sequences are SGHDN and FVKESK. Trimming pared 3 bases from V and 3 bases from J, leaving 20 bases between. The complete variable domain, with remaining parts taken from reference TRBV14 and TRBJ2-2, reads EAGVTQFPSHSVIEKGQTVTLRCDPISGHDNLYWYRRVMGKEIKFLLHFVKESKQDESGMPNNRFLAERTGGTYSTLKVQPAELEDSGVYFCASSHWTGAPGDTGELFFGEGSRLTVL.

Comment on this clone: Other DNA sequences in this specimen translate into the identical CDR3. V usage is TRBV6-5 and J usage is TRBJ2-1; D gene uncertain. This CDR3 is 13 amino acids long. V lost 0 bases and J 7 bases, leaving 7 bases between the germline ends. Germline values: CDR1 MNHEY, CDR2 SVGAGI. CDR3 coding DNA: TGTGCCAGCAGTTACTCGAACGGGAATGAGCAGTTCTTC. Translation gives CASSYSNGNEQFF.

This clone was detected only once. The CDR3 region has the DNA TGTGCCAGCAGTTTGCGGGAAACCACAGATACGCAGTATTTT. Residues: CASSLRETTDTQYF. J is TRBJ2-3 and V is TRBV27; D perhaps matches TRBD2 (6 bases). The CDR3 has 14 amino acids. Germline values: CDR1 MNHEY, CDR2 SMNVEV (reference sequence). Trimming took off 3 bases at V and 2 bases at J, with 9 bases between the two ends.

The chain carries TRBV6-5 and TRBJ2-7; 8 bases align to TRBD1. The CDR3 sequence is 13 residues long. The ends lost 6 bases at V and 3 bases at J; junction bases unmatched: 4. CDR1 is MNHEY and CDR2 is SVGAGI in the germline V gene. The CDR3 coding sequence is TGTGCCAGCAGAGACGACAGGGGCTACGAGCAGTACTTC. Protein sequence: CASRDDRGYEQYF.

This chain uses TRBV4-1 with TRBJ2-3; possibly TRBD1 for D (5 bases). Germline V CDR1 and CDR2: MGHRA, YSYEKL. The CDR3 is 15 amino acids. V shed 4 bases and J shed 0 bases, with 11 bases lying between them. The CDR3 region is CASSPRRGSTDTQYF. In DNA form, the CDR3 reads TGCGCCAGCAGCCCCCGTAGGGGAAGCACAGATACGCAGTATTTT.

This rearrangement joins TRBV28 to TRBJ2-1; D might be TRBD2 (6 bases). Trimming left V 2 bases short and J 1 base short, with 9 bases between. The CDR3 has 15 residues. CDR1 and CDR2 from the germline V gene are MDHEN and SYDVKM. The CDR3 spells CASSLGAGSYNEQFF. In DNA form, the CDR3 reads TGTGCCAGCAGTTTAGGGGCGGGATCCTACAATGAGCAGTTCTTC.